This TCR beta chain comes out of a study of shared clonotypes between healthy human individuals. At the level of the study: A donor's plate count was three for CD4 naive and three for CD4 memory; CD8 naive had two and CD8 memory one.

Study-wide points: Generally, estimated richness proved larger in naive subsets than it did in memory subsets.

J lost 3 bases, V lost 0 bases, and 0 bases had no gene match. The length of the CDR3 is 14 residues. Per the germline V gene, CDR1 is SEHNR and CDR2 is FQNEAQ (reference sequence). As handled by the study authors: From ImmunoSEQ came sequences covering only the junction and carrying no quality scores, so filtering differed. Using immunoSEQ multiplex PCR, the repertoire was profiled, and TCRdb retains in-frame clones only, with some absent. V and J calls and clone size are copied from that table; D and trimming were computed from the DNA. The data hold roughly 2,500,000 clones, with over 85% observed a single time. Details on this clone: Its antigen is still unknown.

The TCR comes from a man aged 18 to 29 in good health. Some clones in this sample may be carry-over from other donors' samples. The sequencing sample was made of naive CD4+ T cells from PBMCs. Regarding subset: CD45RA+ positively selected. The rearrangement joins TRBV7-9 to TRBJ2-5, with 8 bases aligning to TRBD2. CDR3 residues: CASSLASGKETQYF. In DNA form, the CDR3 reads TGTGCCAGCAGCTTAGCTAGCGGGAAAGAGACCCAGTACTTC.